The 11 T cell receptor beta chains below come from one sample, sequenced in a study of T cell changes during pregnancy in multiple sclerosis. The protocol was immunoSEQ multiplex PCR, while the TCRdb copy is restricted to in-frame clones and leaves out a portion. The sample has some 60,000 clones, around 93% seen once; the top ten hold roughly 3.5%. Material: peripheral blood, obtained after pregnancy. The source of these receptors is a female donor in good health, enrolled as a control in a pregnancy study.

This clone was detected only once. V usage is TRBV5-4 and J usage is TRBJ2-7; TRBD2 matches at 7 bases. Germline CDR1 SGHNT, CDR2 YYREEE (reference sequence). Trimming took 1 base from V and 4 from J; bases not matched to a gene: 2. The CDR3 consists of 13 residues. CDR3 residues: CASSLWEGYEQYF. The CDR3 nucleotides read TGTGCCAGCAGCTTGTGGGAGGGTTACGAGCAGTACTTC. The entire variable domain, with the rest obtained from reference TRBV5-4 and TRBJ2-7, is as follows: ETGVTQSPTHLIKTRGQQVTLRCSSQSGHNTVSWYQQALGQGPQFIFQYYREEENGRGNFPPRFSGLQFPNYSSELNVNALELDDSALYLCASSLWEGYEQYFGPGTRLTVT.

The gene calls are TRBV10-3 and TRBJ2-1, with a weak D call TRBD2 (5 bases). Trimming removed 5 bases from V and 15 bases from J, with 17 bases in between. The CDR3 is 12 amino acids. The germline V gene encodes CDR1 ENHRY and CDR2 SYGVKD. CDR3 in amino acids: CAISQTHNEGFF. For the CDR3, the DNA is TGTGCCATCAGTCAGACTCACAATGAGGGGTTCTTC.

The rearrangement links TRBV30 to TRBJ2-7; 7 bases fit TRBD1. CDR1 and CDR2 from the germline V gene are GTSNPN and SVGIG (reference sequence). This CDR3 comprises 16 residues. V was pared by 0 bases and J by 6 bases, with 14 bases of the junction left unmatched. The chain's CDR3 is CAWSVPRTGVRGEQYF. Here the CDR3 DNA reads TGTGCCTGGAGTGTACCCAGGACAGGAGTACGGGGCGAGCAGTACTTC.

V is TRBV5-6 and J is TRBJ1-5, with 9 bases that match TRBD1. The V gene's germline CDR1 is SGHDT and CDR2 YYEEEE. This CDR3 contains 14 residues. Losses at the gene ends were 4 bases for V and 7 bases for J; bases not matched to a gene: 6. The CDR3 region has the DNA TGTGCCAGCAGCCGACAACAGGGGGCCCAGCCCCAGCATTTT. Encoded protein: CASSRQQGAQPQHF.

V is TRBV6-5 and J is TRBJ2-1, with D possibly being TRBD2 (6 bases). V lost 5 bases and J 8 bases, leaving 10 bases between the germline ends. The CDR3 contains 12 residues. Germline V gene sequence: CDR1 MNHEY, CDR2 SVGAGI. The CDR3 spells CASSPSGYEQFF. The CDR3 DNA follows: TGTGCCAGCAGTCCCAGCGGGTATGAGCAGTTCTTC.

V gene TRBV28 combines with J gene TRBJ2-7; 9 nucleotides agree with TRBD1. V lost 7 bases and J lost 1; bases outside the gene matches: 8. The CDR3 contains 15 residues. Germline CDR1 MDHEN, CDR2 SYDVKM. CDR3 in amino acids: CASTLGGTGSYEQYF. The CDR3 region has the DNA TGTGCCAGCACCCTGGGTGGGACAGGGTCCTACGAGCAGTACTTC.

This chain uses TRBV7-9 with TRBJ1-1; D gene uncertain. Trimming stripped 7 bases from V and 3 bases from J, with 21 bases between. The CDR3 spans 16 residues. Germline CDR1 SEHNR, CDR2 FQNEAQ (reference sequence). CDR3 amino acids: CASNILDGVMDTEAFF. In DNA, the CDR3 is TGTGCCAGCAACATATTAGACGGGGTGATGGACACTGAAGCTTTCTTT.

The CDR3 sequence: CASSLMPLAVEYF. In nucleotides, the CDR3 is TGTGCCAGCAGTTTAATGCCCCTAGCGGTTGAGTATTTT. The chain uses TRBV27 and TRBJ2-3; 7 positions match TRBD2. Unmatched junction bases numbered 9, after V lost 2 bases and J lost 13 bases. The CDR3 spans 13 residues. Germline assignment: CDR1 MNHEY and CDR2 SMNVEV (reference sequence).

This chain uses TRBV6-1 with TRBJ2-7; D not certain. V was shortened by 6 bases and J by 2 bases, with 11 bases between the two germline ends. Germline-derived CDR1 and CDR2 are MNHNS and SASEGT. The CDR3 consists of 13 residues. As DNA, the CDR3 is TGTGCCAGCAGAGCTGCTCCAACCTACGAGCAGTACTTC. This codes for CASRAAPTYEQYF.

The J gene is TRBJ1-2, the V gene TRBV4-1, with D possibly being TRBD1 (6 bases). Trimming took off 3 bases at V and 4 bases at J, with 27 bases between the two ends. Germline V gene data show CDR1 as MGHRA and CDR2 as YSYEKL. The CDR3 extends over 19 amino acids. The CDR3 nucleotides are TGCGCCAGCAGCCACGATAGGGCCCGTGGGGGGGCGTTTTCCTATGGCTACACCTTC. Encoded protein: CASSHDRARGGAFSYGYTF.

The V gene is TRBV19, the J gene TRBJ1-4; the D gene is possibly TRBD1 (6 bases). Trimming took off 10 bases at V and 2 bases at J, with 20 bases between the two ends. The CDR3 runs 16 residues. Per germline, CDR1 LNHDA and CDR2 SQIVND (reference sequence). The CDR3 region is CATRGGAKTTNEKLFF. The CDR3, as DNA: TGTGCCACCCGGGGGGGCGCGAAGACGACTAATGAAAAACTGTTTTTT. Full variable domain (missing parts from reference TRBV19 and TRBJ1-4): DGGITQSPKYLFRKEGQNVTLSCEQNLNHDAMYWYRQDPGQGLRLIYYSQIVNDFQKGDIAEGYSVSREKKESFPLTVTSAQKNPTAFYLCATRGGAKTTNEKLFFGSGTQLSVL.